This is a list of T cell receptor beta chains from one sample in a study of blood T cells in healthy people across ages. One entry per CDR3 protein results from TCRdb running MiXCR on the 5' RACE reads. The sample gives some 880,000 distinct CDR3 sequences, about 37% of which show up once; around 13% is in the top ten. The source material was blood. The receptors stem from a man between 18 and 29 years old in good health. CDR3s include the opening cysteine and the closing phenylalanine or tryptophan. Some rows have no size entry. The others give once, few or many, or a class for an expanded clone.

clone_size j_call v_call cdr3_aa
many TRBJ2-1 TRBV6-5 CASRKGGNSYNEQFF
few . TRBV12-3/TRBV12-4 CASTQIGQGTQYF
few TRBJ2-3 TRBV4-3 CASSRSGGLAGDNTDTQYF
. TRBJ1-1 TRBV6-6 CASTLSGDTEAFF
. TRBJ2-5 TRBV20-1 CSAGPGSQETQYF
few TRBJ1-2 TRBV9 CASSGKQGNNGYTF
many TRBJ2-3 TRBV20-1 CSAKSHRARPDTQYF
few TRBJ2-2 TRBV12-3/TRBV12-4 CASQPNTGELFF
many TRBJ2-5 TRBV4-2 CASSPIEGDQYF
once TRBJ2-3 TRBV9 CASSVAGGPGDTQYF
. TRBJ1-1 TRBV29-1 CSVEGGENTEAFF
. TRBJ1-4 TRBV2 CASSEKGLRGEKLFF
. . TRBV12-3/TRBV12-4 CASTQDRGTYNEQYF
. TRBJ1-1 TRBV6-5 CASSYSSRTEAFF
few . TRBV20-1 CSASQLAGTTQETQFF
few TRBJ2-1 TRBV6-2/TRBV6-3 CASAIVSFEQFF
. TRBJ2-5 TRBV4-3 CASSPHTRGETQYF
few TRBJ2-4 TRBV5-1 CASSPPRGAKKNIQYF
few . TRBV4-3 CASSQEVSGTPHNEQYF
. TRBJ1-1 TRBV29-1 CSVIQGTGTEAFF
. . TRBV3-1 CASSQDKGSLGNEQYF
. TRBJ2-1 TRBV5-5 CASSLGGPIYNEQFF
. TRBJ1-1 TRBV5-1 CASSFLGQGAYEAFF